This T cell receptor (beta chain) was sequenced in a study of blood T cell repertoires in COVID-19. Study details: Sites in the United States, Italy and Spain provided acute and convalescent COVID-19 samples.

Authors' data handling: Nucleated cell number was recorded as an estimate derived from reference gene primer amplification. Assay: immunoSEQ multiplex PCR; the TCRdb copy retains only in-frame clones and omits some. V, J and clone size are taken as reported in that table, and D and trimming were inferred from the DNA itself. The sample includes around 70,000 clones, roughly 90% seen only once; the top ten take approximately 2.4%. The CDR3 is 16 amino acids. The trim removed 1 base at V and 2 bases at J, leaving 5 bases unmatched. Germline CDR1 LNHNV, CDR2 YYDKDF (reference sequence). It was during active infection that Seattle patients were enrolled and then longitudinally followed.

The clonotype was recovered from a man in his fifties with COVID-19, enrolled during active disease. Sequences were obtained from peripheral blood. The V gene is TRBV15, the J gene TRBJ1-1; 9 nucleotides agree with TRBD1. CDR3 in amino acids: CATSRVGGQGNTEAFF. The CDR3 nucleotides are TGTGCCACCAGCAGAGTAGGGGGACAGGGTAACACTGAAGCTTTCTTT.